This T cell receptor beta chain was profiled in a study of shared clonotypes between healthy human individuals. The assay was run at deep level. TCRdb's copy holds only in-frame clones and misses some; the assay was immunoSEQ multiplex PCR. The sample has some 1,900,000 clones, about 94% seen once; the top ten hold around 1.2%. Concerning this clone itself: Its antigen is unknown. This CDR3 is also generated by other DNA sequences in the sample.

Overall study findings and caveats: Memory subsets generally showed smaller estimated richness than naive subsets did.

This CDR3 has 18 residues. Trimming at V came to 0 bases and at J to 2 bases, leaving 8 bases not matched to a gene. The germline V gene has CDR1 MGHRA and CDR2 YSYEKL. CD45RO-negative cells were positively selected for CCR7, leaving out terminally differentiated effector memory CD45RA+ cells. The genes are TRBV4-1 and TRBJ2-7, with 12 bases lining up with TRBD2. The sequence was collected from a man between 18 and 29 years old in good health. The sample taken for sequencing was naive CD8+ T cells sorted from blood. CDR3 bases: TGCGCCAGCAGCCAAGAGCCCCTAGCGGGGGGGCTTACCTACGAGCAGTACTTC. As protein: CASSQEPLAGGLTYEQYF.